This T cell receptor (beta chain) comes out of a study of shared clonotypes between healthy human individuals. Of note for this clone: Its target is not known.

Whole-study findings and limits: The generation probabilities recorded for non-shared clonotypes fell below those of clonotypes shared by all four donors.

Germline V gives CDR1 SGHVS, CDR2 FQNEAQ. The V end was cut by 3 bases, the J end by 7 bases, with 18 bases between. CDR3 length: 16 residues. Repertoires were generated with immunoSEQ multiplex PCR, while TCRdb's copy carries only in-frame clones and drops some. The repertoire holds some 2.1 million clones, with over 85% as singletons. CD45RO-negative CD8 cells positively selected for CCR7 made up the naive population, which excluded terminally differentiated effector memory CD45RA+ cells. V gene TRBV7-8 combines with J gene TRBJ2-2; no reliable D call. Source material: naive CD8+ T cells from PBMCs. The TCR sequence derives from a young man in good health. Some clones in this sample may be carry-over from other donors' samples. CDR3 in amino acids: CASSFSRSVGVGELFF. DNA for the CDR3: TGTGCCAGCAGCTTTTCACGGTCCGTTGGGGTCGGGGAGCTGTTTTTT.